This TCR beta chain was documented in a study of blood T cell repertoires in COVID-19. Study-level background: Sources were T cells, B-cell-depleted T cells, or PBMCs; the material itself was cDNA or gDNA.

This clone came up a few times. Profiling relied on immunoSEQ multiplex PCR, and the TCRdb table lists in-frame clones only, not all of them. The sample holds over 250,000 clones, roughly 86% seen once. The CDR3 is 14 amino acids. The germline CDR1 and CDR2 sequences are LNHNV and YYDKDF (reference sequence). Trimming shortened V by 0 bases and J by 3 bases, and 6 bases separated the two germline ends. The chain joins TRBV15 to TRBJ2-1; possibly TRBD1 for D (5 bases). The TCR was taken from a man aged 40-49 years who had recovered from COVID-19. The specimen sequenced was peripheral blood. The CDR3 sequence: CATSREDNYNEQFF. DNA of the CDR3: TGTGCCACCAGCAGAGAGGACAACTACAATGAGCAGTTCTTC.